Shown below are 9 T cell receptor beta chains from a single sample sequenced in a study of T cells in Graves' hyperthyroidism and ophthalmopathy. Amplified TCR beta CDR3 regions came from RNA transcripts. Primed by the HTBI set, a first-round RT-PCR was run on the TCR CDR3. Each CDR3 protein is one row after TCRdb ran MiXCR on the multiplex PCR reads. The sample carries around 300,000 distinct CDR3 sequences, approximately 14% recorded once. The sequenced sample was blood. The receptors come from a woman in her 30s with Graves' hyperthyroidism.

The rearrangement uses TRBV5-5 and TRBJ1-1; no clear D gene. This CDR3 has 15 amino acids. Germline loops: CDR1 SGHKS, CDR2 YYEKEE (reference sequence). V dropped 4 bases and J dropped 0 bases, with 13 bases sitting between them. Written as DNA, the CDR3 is TGTGCCAGCAGCCACTCAACCCAAATGAACACTGAAGCTTTCTTT. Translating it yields CASSHSTQMNTEAFF. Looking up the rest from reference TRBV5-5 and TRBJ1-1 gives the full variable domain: DAGVTQSPTHLIKTRGQQVTLRCSPISGHKSVSWYQQVLGQGPQFIFQYYEKEERGRGNFPDRFSARQFPNYSSELNVNALLLGDSALYLCASSHSTQMNTEAFFGQGTRLTVV.

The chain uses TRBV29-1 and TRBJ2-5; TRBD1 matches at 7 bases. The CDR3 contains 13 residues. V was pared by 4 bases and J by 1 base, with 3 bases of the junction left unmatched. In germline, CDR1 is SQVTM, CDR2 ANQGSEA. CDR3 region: CSVVAGGQETQYF. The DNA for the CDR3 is TGCAGCGTTGTCGCAGGGGGCCAAGAGACCCAGTACTTC.

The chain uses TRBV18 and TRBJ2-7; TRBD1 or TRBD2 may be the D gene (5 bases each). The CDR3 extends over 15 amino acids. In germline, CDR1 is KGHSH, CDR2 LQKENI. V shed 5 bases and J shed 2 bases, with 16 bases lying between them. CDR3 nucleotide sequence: TGTGCCAGCTCAGGGACCGGGACGCTGACCTACGAGCAGTACTTC. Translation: CASSGTGTLTYEQYF.

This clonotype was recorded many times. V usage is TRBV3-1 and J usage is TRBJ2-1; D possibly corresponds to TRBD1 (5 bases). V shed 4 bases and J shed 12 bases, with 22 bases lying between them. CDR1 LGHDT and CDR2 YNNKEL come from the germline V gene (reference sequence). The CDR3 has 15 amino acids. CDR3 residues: CASSLQGTDAAGQFF. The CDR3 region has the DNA TGTGCCAGCAGCCTTCAGGGAACGGACGCGGCCGGGCAGTTCTTC.

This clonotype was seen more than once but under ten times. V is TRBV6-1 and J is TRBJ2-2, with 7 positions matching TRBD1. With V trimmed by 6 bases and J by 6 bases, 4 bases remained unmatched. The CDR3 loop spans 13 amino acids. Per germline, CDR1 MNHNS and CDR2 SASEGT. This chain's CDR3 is CASSAGGPGELFF. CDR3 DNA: TGTGCCAGCAGCGCAGGGGGTCCCGGGGAGCTGTTTTTT.

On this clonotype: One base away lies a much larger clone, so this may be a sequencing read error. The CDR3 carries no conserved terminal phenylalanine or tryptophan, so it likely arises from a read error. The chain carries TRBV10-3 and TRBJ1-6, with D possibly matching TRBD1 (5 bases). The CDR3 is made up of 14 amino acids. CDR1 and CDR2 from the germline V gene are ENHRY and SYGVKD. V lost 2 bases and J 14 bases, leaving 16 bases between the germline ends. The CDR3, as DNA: TGTGCCATCAGTGAGCGGGGGTCCGCGGAGTCCCTCCACTCT. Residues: CAISERGSAESLHS.

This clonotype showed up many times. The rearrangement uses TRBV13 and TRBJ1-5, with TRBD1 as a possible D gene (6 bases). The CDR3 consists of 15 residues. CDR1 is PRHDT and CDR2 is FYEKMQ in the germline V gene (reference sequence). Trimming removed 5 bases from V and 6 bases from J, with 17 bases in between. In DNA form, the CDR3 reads TGTGCCAGCAGCCTACAGGGTCAGGGTGTTCAGCCCCAGCATTTT. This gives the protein CASSLQGQGVQPQHF.

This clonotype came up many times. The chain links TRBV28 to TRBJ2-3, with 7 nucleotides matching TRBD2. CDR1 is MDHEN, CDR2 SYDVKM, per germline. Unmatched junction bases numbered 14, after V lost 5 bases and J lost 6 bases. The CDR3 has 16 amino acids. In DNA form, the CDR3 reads TGTGCCAGCAGTCTAGCGGATCTTACTTCGGGGGATACGCAGTATTTT. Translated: CASSLADLTSGDTQYF.

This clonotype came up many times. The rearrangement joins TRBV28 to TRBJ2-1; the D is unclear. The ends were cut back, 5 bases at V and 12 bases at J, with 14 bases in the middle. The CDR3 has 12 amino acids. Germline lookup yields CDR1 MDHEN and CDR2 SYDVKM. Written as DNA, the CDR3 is TGTGCCAGCAGTCCTAAGACCACTACGCAGTTCTTC. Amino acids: CASSPKTTTQFF.